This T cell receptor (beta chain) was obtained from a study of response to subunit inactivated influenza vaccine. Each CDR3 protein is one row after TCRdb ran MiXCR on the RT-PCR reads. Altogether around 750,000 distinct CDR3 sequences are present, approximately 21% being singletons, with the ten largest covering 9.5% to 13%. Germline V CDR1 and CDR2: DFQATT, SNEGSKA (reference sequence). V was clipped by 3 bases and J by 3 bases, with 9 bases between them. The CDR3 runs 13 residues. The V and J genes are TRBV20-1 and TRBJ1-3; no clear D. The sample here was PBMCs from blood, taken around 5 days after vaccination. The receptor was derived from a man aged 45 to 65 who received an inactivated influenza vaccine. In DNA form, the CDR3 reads TGCAGTGCTAGCCGGGGTGGTGGAAACACCATATATTTT. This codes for CSASRGGGNTIYF.